The clone carrying this TCR beta chain came up a few times. The antigen is unknown. As the CDR3 is not closed by the conserved phenylalanine or tryptophan, this likely results from a read error. Tagging with unique molecular identifiers was applied to individual cDNA molecules. One entry per CDR3 protein results from TCRdb running MiXCR on the 5' RACE reads. The sample lists about 56,000 distinct CDR3 sequences, approximately 10% seen once, with 5.5% to 7% in the top ten. The data were taken from a study of early T cells in non-severe SARS-CoV-2 infection. Looking at the study overall: Sequenced material consisted of bulk RNA (from unsorted whole blood), and chains were unpaired. Points from the study as a whole: A preference for anti-spike CD8 responses marked VDJdb matching, which missed private and CD4 specificities.

V dropped 5 bases and J dropped 1 base, with 11 bases sitting between them. Germline V gene lookup returns CDR1 SGHTA and CDR2 FQGNSA. The CDR3 is made up of 14 amino acids. The chain has TRBV7-2 and TRBJ1-1; TRBD1 might be the D (5 bases). The sample was whole blood. This receptor was identified in an adult who was a healthcare worker with PCR-confirmed SARS-CoV-2 infection or an uninfected control (not recorded which). CDR3 DNA sequence: TGTGCCAGCAGCCCTCGTGGGGGGAACACTGAAGCTTTCCTT. Its protein product is CASSPRGGNTEAFL.